This T cell receptor (beta chain) is from a study of OX40 agonist ivuxolimab in advanced cancers. Study context: Intravenous ivuxolimab at 0.01 to 10 mg/kg was given to patients every 2 weeks. Findings and limits, study-wide: At 0.1 to 3.0 mg/kg, clonal expansion of CD4+ and CD8+ blood T cells had occurred by week 6. There were, on average, more expanded clones in CD8+ T cells than in CD4+.

Some clones are missing from TCRdb's copy, which holds only in-frame ones; the method was immunoSEQ multiplex PCR. The sample has 100,000 or so clones; approximately 84% are singletons. In the case of this clone: Antigen: not known.

J lost 4 bases, V lost 0 bases, and 8 bases had no gene match. The germline V gene encodes CDR1 LGHNA and CDR2 YSLEER. The CDR3 consists of 16 residues. Drawing of blood for sampling happened at baseline, at cycle 4 day 1, and at cycle 7 day 1. The chain recombines TRBV4-3 with TRBJ2-5; 7 positions match TRBD2. The receptor was isolated from an adult with an advanced solid tumor such as melanoma, head and neck, liver or kidney cancer. Sequences were derived from CD4+ or CD8+ T cells sorted from blood, sampled in a trial of the OX40 agonist ivuxolimab. The CDR3, as DNA: TGCGCCAGCAGCCAAGAACTAGCCCCTAGCGGAGAGACCCAGTACTTC. It translates to CASSQELAPSGETQYF.